The following is a T cell receptor (beta chain) sequence with its context. This record belongs to a study of T cell changes during pregnancy in multiple sclerosis. Assay: immunoSEQ multiplex PCR; the TCRdb copy retains only in-frame clones and omits some. Of some 49,000 clones listed, 90% are singletons. This TCR was sampled from a female donor in good health, enrolled as a control in a pregnancy study. Specimen: peripheral blood, collected after pregnancy.

As DNA, the CDR3 is TGTGCCAGCAGCGCGGGACAGACTAGCACAGATACGCAGTATTTT. Encoded protein: CASSAGQTSTDTQYF. This chain uses TRBV9 with TRBJ2-3; 7 nucleotides line up with TRBD1. The CDR3 is made up of 15 amino acids. The germline CDR1 and CDR2 sequences are SGDLS and YYNGEE. V shed 3 bases and J 0 bases; nucleotides not matched to a gene: 4.